This record covers a single T cell receptor beta chain. Its antigen remains unidentified. In germline, CDR1 is SQVTM, CDR2 ANQGSEA. The CDR3 is made up of 10 amino acids. V shed 4 bases and J shed 5 bases, with 6 bases lying between them. These data are taken from a study of shared clonotypes between healthy human individuals. Study observations and caveats: The genetic and exposure-history diversity represented was limited by few donors.

Using immunoSEQ multiplex PCR, the repertoire was profiled, and TCRdb retains in-frame clones only, with some absent. Of roughly 2,500,000 clones in the sample, 93% were seen once. This rearrangement joins TRBV29-1 to TRBJ2-7; D is ambiguous. This receptor was obtained from a man between 18 and 29 years old in good health. Some clones in this sample may be carry-over from other donors' samples. The specimen was naive CD4+ T cells from PBMCs. Subset of the sample: CD45RA+ positively selected. CDR3 region: CSVGADEQYF. The CDR3 DNA reads as TGCAGCGTTGGGGCGGACGAGCAGTACTTC.